These 26 T cell receptor beta chains originate from one sample sequenced in a study of cytomegalovirus exposure and HLA in healthy donors. The PCR was carried out with 60 Vbeta primers and 13 Jbeta primers. Here immunoSEQ multiplex PCR was the method, and the copy in TCRdb shows in-frame clones only, minus some. This sample carries 130,000 or so clones, 74% of them seen once, and the ten largest clones take around 4%. The specimen was PBMCs. These receptors all come from a man aged 18 to 35 in good health and CMV-seropositive.

The rearrangement uses TRBV7-6 and TRBJ2-7; D unresolved. The V end lost 5 bases, the J end lost 4 bases, and 6 bases lay between the germline ends. The CDR3 loop spans 11 amino acids. From germline, CDR1 is SGHVS and CDR2 FNYEAQ. The CDR3 is CASSHGYEQYF. As DNA, the CDR3 is TGTGCCAGCAGCCACGGGTACGAGCAGTACTTC.

The V gene is TRBV27, the J gene TRBJ1-3; no clear D gene. Germline V CDR1 and CDR2: MNHEY, SMNVEV (reference sequence). V was clipped by 5 bases and J by 0 bases, with 14 bases between them. This CDR3 spans 16 amino acids. The CDR3 DNA follows: TGTGCCAGCAGTCCCCTCGGTAGATCCTCTGGAAACACCATATATTTT. Its protein product is CASSPLGRSSGNTIYF.

The rearrangement links TRBV4-2 to TRBJ1-1; D unresolved. Germline CDR1 LGHNA, CDR2 YNFKEQ. The CDR3 extends over 14 amino acids. Trimming shortened V by 0 bases and J by 1 base, and 6 bases separated the two germline ends. The CDR3 here is CASSQDNRNTEAFF. In DNA form, the CDR3 reads TGTGCCAGCAGCCAAGACAACAGGAACACTGAAGCTTTCTTT.

The chain is built from TRBV15 and TRBJ2-5, with D possibly TRBD1 on 6 matching bases. The CDR3 has 14 amino acids. Between the trimmed V and J ends, which lost 4 bases and 5 bases, there was a span of 14 bases. CDR1 LNHNV and CDR2 YYDKDF come from the germline V gene (reference sequence). CDR3 nucleotides: TGTGCCACCAGCACTGGACAGTGGGGGGAGACCCAGTACTTC. Translating it yields CATSTGQWGETQYF.

This clone was seen a handful of times. The gene calls are TRBV6-1 and TRBJ2-2; a weak D match, TRBD1 (5 bases). Germline CDR1 is MNHNS and CDR2 is SASEGT. The CDR3 is 13 amino acids. V was cut by 6 bases and J by 2 bases, with 7 bases left in between. CDR3 coding DNA: TGTGCCAGCAGGCAGGGCAACACCGGGGAGCTGTTTTTT. This encodes CASRQGNTGELFF.

The chain has TRBV4-2 and TRBJ1-2; D ambiguous. V lost 4 bases to trimming and J lost 2 bases, with 11 bases between them. Germline CDR1 LGHNA, CDR2 YNFKEQ. The CDR3 sequence is 14 residues long. In DNA, the CDR3 is TGTGCCAGCAGCCCCGGAGATGAAAACTATGGCTACACCTTC. Its translation: CASSPGDENYGYTF.

The chain couples TRBV2 to TRBJ2-5, with D possibly TRBD2 on 6 matching bases. The CDR3 is made up of 12 amino acids. Germline CDR1 is SNHLY and CDR2 is FYNNEI. The CDR3, as DNA: TGTGTTGGCGGGGCCCACCAAGAGACCCAGTACTTC. Its protein product is CVGGAHQETQYF.

The V gene is TRBV9, the J gene TRBJ2-2, with TRBD2 matching over 7 bases. The V segment lost 3 bases and the J segment 6 bases; nucleotides outside the gene matches: 8. Germline V gene sequence: CDR1 SGDLS, CDR2 YYNGEE. CDR3 size: 15 residues. The chain's CDR3 is CASSGGSLTPGELFF. CDR3 DNA sequence: TGTGCCAGCAGCGGCGGGAGTCTAACCCCCGGGGAGCTGTTTTTT.

The chain joins TRBV18 to TRBJ2-2, with TRBD1 identical over 8 bases. This CDR3 comprises 16 residues. V lost 6 bases and J lost 1; bases outside the gene matches: 7. Germline V gene data show CDR1 as KGHSH and CDR2 as LQKENI. The CDR3 bases are TGTGCCAGCTCCAGAGGACAGGGTCGGAACACCGGGGAGCTGTTTTTT. Protein: CASSRGQGRNTGELFF.

The chain uses TRBV14 and TRBJ2-5; maybe TRBD2 (5 bases). Germline V gene data show CDR1 as SGHDN and CDR2 as FVKESK. The CDR3 has 15 residues. Trimming removed 4 bases at V and 1 base at J, with 13 bases between. CDR3 bases: TGTGCCAGCAGCCCAACCCCGAGGGTCCAAGAGACCCAGTACTTC. This translates into CASSPTPRVQETQYF. Complete variable domain (other parts from reference TRBV14 and TRBJ2-5): EAGVTQFPSHSVIEKGQTVTLRCDPISGHDNLYWYRRVMGKEIKFLLHFVKESKQDESGMPNNRFLAERTGGTYSTLKVQPAELEDSGVYFCASSPTPRVQETQYFGPGTRLLVL.

V usage is TRBV11-2 and J usage is TRBJ2-7; the D gene is possibly TRBD2 (6 bases). The CDR3 totals 17 residues. Germline V gene sequence: CDR1 SGHAT, CDR2 FQNNGV. The V end lost 3 bases, the J end lost 6 bases, and 24 bases lay between the germline ends. The CDR3 reads CASSLDLLDGAGSEQYF. CDR3 nucleotide sequence: TGTGCCAGCAGCTTGGACCTCCTGGACGGGGCGGGATCCGAGCAGTACTTC.

In this sample, this clone turned up a few times. The rearrangement links TRBV9 to TRBJ1-5, with TRBD1 matching 7 bases. V shed 4 bases, J shed 2 bases, and the junction held 6 bases outside the gene matches. CDR1 and CDR2 from the germline V gene are SGDLS and YYNGEE. The CDR3 is 15 amino acids. The CDR3, as DNA: TGTGCCAGCAGCTTAGGGGGCAGTGGCAATCAGCCCCAGCATTTT. It encodes CASSLGGSGNQPQHF.

The genes are TRBV5-1 and TRBJ1-2; unclear D gene. This CDR3 spans 13 amino acids. From germline, CDR1 is SGHRS and CDR2 YFSETQ. V lost 5 bases, J lost 3 bases, and 11 bases lay in between. The CDR3 sequence: CASREGEDYGYTF. The CDR3 nucleotides read TGCGCCAGCAGAGAGGGCGAGGACTATGGCTACACCTTC.

The genes are TRBV9 and TRBJ1-2, with 8 bases fitting TRBD1. The length of the CDR3 is 15 residues. The V gene's germline CDR1 is SGDLS and CDR2 YYNGEE. The V and J ends lost 0 bases and 7 bases, in that order; junction bases with no gene match: 8. As DNA, the CDR3 is TGTGCCAGCAGCGTAGGAAACCAGGGGGCGGTTGGCTACACCTTC. Translation gives CASSVGNQGAVGYTF. The full variable domain, in which reference TRBV9 and TRBJ1-2 provide the parts outside the CDR3, is DSGVTQTPKHLITATGQRVTLRCSPRSGDLSVYWYQQSLDQGLQFLIQYYNGEERAKGNILERFSAQQFPDLHSELNLSSLELGDSALYFCASSVGNQGAVGYTFGSGTRLTVV.

The chain has TRBV28 and TRBJ2-7; D remains unclear. Germline lookup yields CDR1 MDHEN and CDR2 SYDVKM. V was pared by 3 bases and J by 2 bases, with 11 bases between. The CDR3 consists of 14 residues. In DNA form, the CDR3 reads TGTGCCAGCAGTTTCCTTGGAGCGACCTACGAGCAGTACTTC. Translating gives CASSFLGATYEQYF.

V and J are TRBV5-4 and TRBJ2-7; D call uncertain. CDR1 and CDR2 from the germline V gene are SGHNT and YYREEE (reference sequence). The germline V and J ends were trimmed by 1 base and 0 bases, with 11 bases remaining between them. The CDR3 consists of 15 residues. In DNA, the CDR3 is TGTGCCAGCAGCTTGTCAGTCCGCGGCTCCTACGAGCAGTACTTC. Translation: CASSLSVRGSYEQYF.

The chain carries TRBV4-3 and TRBJ1-3; tentative D call: TRBD1 (6 bases). Deletions cut 3 bases from V and 0 bases from J, with 12 bases between. The germline CDR1 and CDR2 sequences are LGHNA and YSLEER. The CDR3 is 16 amino acids. The CDR3 DNA follows: TGCGCCAGCAGCCAGAGCGGACAGCCCTCTGGAAACACCATATATTTT. It is translated as CASSQSGQPSGNTIYF.

V usage is TRBV5-1 and J usage is TRBJ1-3; unclear D gene. V lost 0 bases and J 2 bases, leaving 12 bases between the germline ends. CDR1 is SGHRS, CDR2 YFSETQ, per germline. CDR3 length equals 16 residues. DNA for the CDR3: TGCGCCAGCAGCTTGGGAGGTGGAGGAGCTGGAAACACCATATATTTT. This encodes CASSLGGGGAGNTIYF.

The J gene is TRBJ1-4, the V gene TRBV27; 10 bases are shared with TRBD1. Germline trimming cut 7 bases from V and 10 bases from J; bases unmatched to any gene: 12. Germline CDR1 MNHEY, CDR2 SMNVEV (reference sequence). The CDR3 contains 15 residues. The CDR3 protein is CASNSRGTGAGKLFF. CDR3 nucleotides: TGTGCCAGCAACTCCCGGGGGACAGGGGCTGGAAAACTGTTTTTT.

This rearrangement joins TRBV2 to TRBJ2-7; 10 bases map to TRBD1. Germline CDR1 and CDR2: SNHLY and FYNNEI. V shed 3 bases, J shed 2 bases, and the junction held 4 bases outside the gene matches. The CDR3 is 15 amino acids. The CDR3 coding sequence is TGTGCCAGCAGTGAGGGGGACAGGGGTCCCTACGAGCAGTACTTC. Residues: CASSEGDRGPYEQYF.

This clone has just a few counts. This chain connects TRBV28 to TRBJ1-1; the D gene is possibly TRBD1 (6 bases). The germline V gene encodes CDR1 MDHEN and CDR2 SYDVKM. V dropped 1 base and J dropped 4 bases, with 13 bases sitting between them. The CDR3 runs to 15 residues. CDR3: CASSLYGGGLTEAFF. For the CDR3, the DNA is TGTGCCAGCAGTTTATATGGGGGGGGGCTCACTGAAGCTTTCTTT.

The genes are TRBV10-3 and TRBJ2-5; D perhaps matches TRBD1 (7 bases). Trimming shortened V by 11 bases and J by 3 bases, and 19 bases separated the two germline ends. This CDR3 comprises 14 residues. Germline CDR1 ENHRY, CDR2 SYGVKD. CDR3 nucleotides: TGTGCCGCGGCGGGACAGAGTAAAAAAGAGACCCAGTACTTC. It specifies CAAAGQSKKETQYF.

The chain joins TRBV28 to TRBJ2-7; 14 bases match TRBD2. The junction had 9 bases not matched to a gene; V was cut back by 6 bases and J by 5 bases. Looked up from germline, CDR1 is MDHEN and CDR2 is SYDVKM. This CDR3 spans 16 amino acids. The CDR3 bases are TGTGCCAGCAGCCCGACCGGGACTAGCGGGAGAAACGAGCAGTACTTC. Amino acids: CASSPTGTSGRNEQYF.

This sequence joins TRBV27 and TRBJ1-5; D may be TRBD1 (5 bases). The CDR3 has 15 residues. In germline, CDR1 is MNHEY, CDR2 SMNVEV (reference sequence). V was cut by 5 bases and J by 0 bases, with 11 bases left in between. CDR3 sequence reads: CASSPTVYSNQPQHF. The DNA for the CDR3 is TGTGCCAGCAGTCCGACAGTGTATAGCAATCAGCCCCAGCATTTT.

The chain carries TRBV2 and TRBJ1-2; D not certain. Germline CDR1 and CDR2: SNHLY and FYNNEI. The CDR3 has 12 amino acids. The ends were cut back, 4 bases at V and 7 bases at J, with 10 bases in the middle. CDR3 in DNA: TGTGCCAGCAGTGTCGCGGAAAGTGGCTACACCTTC. Protein product: CASSVAESGYTF.

This clone was seen once. The chain combines TRBV28 with TRBJ2-7, with 8 positions matching TRBD1. Germline-derived CDR1 and CDR2 are MDHEN and SYDVKM. CDR3 size: 15 residues. The junction had 6 bases not matched to a gene; V was cut back by 5 bases and J by 0 bases. The CDR3 nucleotides read TGTGCCAGCAGTCTCGCGGGGACAGGCTCCTACGAGCAGTACTTC. Its translation: CASSLAGTGSYEQYF. The full variable domain, rest sourced from reference TRBV28 and TRBJ2-7, is DVKVTQSSRYLVKRTGEKVFLECVQDMDHENMFWYRQDPGLGLRLIYFSYDVKMKEKGDIPEGYSVSREKKERFSLILESASTNQTSMYLCASSLAGTGSYEQYFGPGTRLTVT.